This T cell receptor beta chain comes out of a study of cytomegalovirus exposure and HLA in healthy donors. Regarding the study as a whole: Presence/absence analyses took donor sequencing depth as roughly uniform. Whilst most TCR sequences proved rare, a subset of public TCRs occurred across many donors.

A word on this clone: What it recognizes is unknown.

CDR1 and CDR2 (germline): LNHDA, SQIVND (reference sequence). The CDR3 length is 16 residues. Trimming cost V 1 base and J 7 bases; bases outside gene matches: 8. It was with 60 Vbeta and 13 Jbeta primers that the PCR ran. The data were produced by immunoSEQ multiplex PCR, yet TCRdb's version contains in-frame clones alone and is incomplete. The repertoire holds 150,000 to 200,000 clones, with roughly 77% as singletons. This sequence joins TRBV19 and TRBJ2-1; TRBD1 aligns across 9 bases. The sequencing input was PBMCs. The TCR sequence derives from a woman aged 25 to 39 in good health and CMV-seropositive. In DNA form, the CDR3 reads TGTGCCAGTAGTATAGGGCCGGGACAGGGAAGGAATGAGCAGTTCTTC. Amino acids: CASSIGPGQGRNEQFF.